Below are 28 T cell receptor beta chains sequenced from a single sample in a study of control samples from healthy donors and cancer patients. Produced via immunoSEQ multiplex PCR; TCRdb's table is partial and in-frame only. The sample holds under 65,000 clones, less than 95% seen once. The material sequenced was PBMCs. These receptors all stem from a woman aged 45 to 65 with colorectal cancer.

This chain uses TRBV3-1 (or the pseudogene TRBV3-2) with TRBJ1-2, with D possibly TRBD1 on 6 matching bases. This CDR3 contains 16 residues. V dropped 1 base and J dropped 0 bases, with 12 bases sitting between them. CDR1 is LGHDT, CDR2 YNNKEL, per germline (reference sequence). DNA of the CDR3: TGTGCCAGCAGCCAAGCAAGGACAGTGACTAACTATGGCTACACCTTC. Its translation: CASSQARTVTNYGYTF.

The chain joins TRBV27 to TRBJ2-1, with unresolved D. The V gene lost 10 bases and the J gene lost 4 bases, with 11 bases spanning the gap. The germline gives CDR1 MNHEY, CDR2 SMNVEV (reference sequence). The CDR3 runs 12 residues. CDR3 loop: CATHKSYNEQFF. The CDR3 coding sequence is TGTGCCACCCACAAATCATACAATGAGCAGTTCTTC.

The V gene is TRBV11-2, the J gene TRBJ1-2, with D unresolved. V lost 1 base and J lost 1, with 7 bases in between. CDR1 and CDR2 from the germline V gene are SGHAT and FQNNGV. The CDR3 runs to 14 residues. The CDR3 DNA reads TGTGCCAGCAGCTTAGTGAGGTTTAACTATGGCTACACCTTC. This codes for CASSLVRFNYGYTF.

The chain carries TRBV28 and TRBJ1-1; no clear D gene. This CDR3 contains 14 residues. Trimming took 1 base from V and 1 from J, leaving 7 bases between them. Germline V gene lookup returns CDR1 MDHEN and CDR2 SYDVKM. The CDR3 here is CASSLYRQNTEAFF. For the CDR3, the DNA is TGTGCCAGCAGTTTATATAGGCAGAACACTGAAGCTTTCTTT.

The rearrangement uses TRBV28 and TRBJ2-4, with a weak D call TRBD1 (6 bases). In germline, CDR1 is MDHEN, CDR2 SYDVKM. The ends were cut back, 3 bases at V and 7 bases at J, with 13 bases in the middle. This CDR3 comprises 14 residues. The CDR3: CASSFLQGWNIQYF. Written as DNA, the CDR3 is TGTGCCAGCAGTTTCTTGCAGGGGTGGAACATTCAGTACTTC.

The rearrangement links TRBV6-5 to TRBJ1-3; 7 bases are a match to TRBD1. Germline V gives CDR1 MNHEY, CDR2 SVGAGI. The CDR3 is made up of 13 amino acids. V lost 6 bases and J lost 4; bases outside the gene matches: 3. CDR3 bases: TGTGCCAGCAGGACAGGGTACGGAAACACCATATATTTT. Translated: CASRTGYGNTIYF.

The chain couples TRBV20-1 to TRBJ1-1; D might be TRBD1 (6 bases). The CDR3 covers 12 residues. Germline CDR1 reads DFQATT; CDR2 reads SNEGSKA (reference sequence). V lost 3 bases and J 3 bases, leaving 8 bases between the germline ends. Written as DNA, the CDR3 is TGCAGTGCTAGTAAGGGGGACACTGAAGCTTTCTTT. Protein: CSASKGDTEAFF.

The chain recombines TRBV19 with TRBJ2-1; D might be TRBD1 (5 bases). Germline loops: CDR1 LNHDA, CDR2 SQIVND (reference sequence). The CDR3 extends over 16 amino acids. The V end was cut by 5 bases, the J end by 3 bases, with 17 bases between. The CDR3 nucleotides are TGTGCCAGTAGTTCCTCGACAGTCCCAAACTACAATGAGCAGTTCTTC. Protein sequence: CASSSSTVPNYNEQFF. Together with reference TRBV19 and TRBJ2-1, the CDR3 gives the full variable domain: DGGITQSPKYLFRKEGQNVTLSCEQNLNHDAMYWYRQDPGQGLRLIYYSQIVNDFQKGDIAEGYSVSREKKESFPLTVTSAQKNPTAFYLCASSSSTVPNYNEQFFGPGTRLTVL.

In DNA form, the CDR3 reads TGTGCCAGCAGCTTAACGGCGGGACTAGCGGGGGAGAATCCCCACAATGAGCAGTTCTTC. Translating gives CASSLTAGLAGENPHNEQFF. The rearrangement joins TRBV7-3 to TRBJ2-1; 14 nucleotides agree with TRBD2. The ends lost 0 bases at V and 5 bases at J; junction bases unmatched: 12. Germline V lookup: CDR1 SGHTA, CDR2 FQGTGA. This CDR3 is 20 amino acids long.

This clone has a handful of counts. This sequence joins TRBV6-5 and TRBJ2-1, with D perhaps assigned TRBD1 or TRBD2 (5 bases each). V was trimmed by 4 bases and J by 10 bases, leaving 14 bases between them. The CDR3 consists of 13 residues. Germline-derived CDR1 and CDR2 are MNHEY and SVGAGI. The DNA for the CDR3 is TGTGCCAGCAGTTCCCCAGGGAGTAGCGAGCAGTTCTTC. Translated: CASSSPGSSEQFF.

The chain employs TRBV6-1 and TRBJ2-2; 11 nucleotides line up with TRBD2. With 4 bases clipped from V and 3 bases from J, the junction kept 7 bases outside the gene matches. CDR1 MNHNS and CDR2 SASEGT come from the germline V gene. The CDR3 totals 17 residues. The CDR3: CASSGLAGGSYTGELFF. CDR3 bases: TGTGCCAGCAGTGGCCTAGCGGGGGGATCGTACACCGGGGAGCTGTTTTTT.

The chain recombines TRBV10-3 with TRBJ2-1; D is unresolved. There are 11 residues in the CDR3. Trimming removed 10 bases at V and 7 bases at J, with 11 bases between. Per the germline V gene, CDR1 is ENHRY and CDR2 is SYGVKD. CDR3 sequence: CATRSWNEQFF. CDR3 sequence (DNA): TGTGCCACTCGAAGTTGGAATGAGCAGTTCTTC.

The rearrangement links TRBV19 to TRBJ1-1; 9 positions match TRBD1. Germline V gene lookup returns CDR1 LNHDA and CDR2 SQIVND (reference sequence). The junction had 8 bases not matched to a gene; V was cut back by 8 bases and J by 1 base. CDR3 length: 15 amino acids. DNA for the CDR3: TGTGCCAGTGGAGGCGGGGACAGGGAGAACACTGAAGCTTTCTTT. This sequence encodes CASGGGDRENTEAFF.

The CDR3 sequence is CSVGGGGRNIQYF. CDR3 coding DNA: TGCAGCGTCGGGGGCGGAGGGAGAAACATTCAGTACTTC. The chain carries TRBV29-1 and TRBJ2-4; D may be TRBD1 or TRBD2 (6 bases each). The V and J ends lost 6 bases and 6 bases respectively, with 15 bases between them. CDR3 length: 13 amino acids. From germline, CDR1 is SQVTM and CDR2 ANQGSEA.

This clone was counted a single time. This rearrangement joins TRBV2 to TRBJ2-1, with D possibly TRBD1 on 5 matching bases. From germline, CDR1 is SNHLY and CDR2 FYNNEI. The CDR3 is 13 amino acids. V was cut by 3 bases and J by 10 bases, with 13 bases left in between. The CDR3 region is CASSDVGDVEQFF. The CDR3 DNA follows: TGTGCCAGCAGTGATGTAGGGGATGTAGAGCAGTTCTTC.

The rearrangement uses TRBV28 and TRBJ2-7; 9 bases agree with TRBD1. This CDR3 has 13 residues. CDR1 is MDHEN, CDR2 SYDVKM, per germline. Trimming removed 1 base from V and 7 bases from J; junction bases left unmatched: 2. CDR3: CASSLYRGLEQYF. In nucleotides, the CDR3 is TGTGCCAGCAGTTTATACAGGGGGCTTGAGCAGTACTTC.

This clone has only one observation. V usage is TRBV3-1 (or the pseudogene TRBV3-2) and J usage is TRBJ2-2, with 11 nucleotides matching TRBD2. Losses at the gene ends were 1 base for V and 8 bases for J; bases not matched to a gene: 9. The germline CDR1 and CDR2 sequences are LGHDT and YNNKEL (reference sequence). The CDR3 length is 17 residues. The CDR3 loop is CASSQAAIAGGTGELFF. CDR3 DNA sequence: TGTGCCAGCAGCCAAGCGGCGATAGCGGGGGGGACGGGGGAGCTGTTTTTT.

The V and J genes are TRBV7-6 and TRBJ1-1; TRBD1 might be the D (5 bases). The CDR3 consists of 15 residues. The germline V and J ends were trimmed by 0 bases and 5 bases, with 13 bases remaining between them. CDR1 and CDR2 (germline): SGHVS, FNYEAQ. The CDR3 region is CASSLAMQGRTEAFF. As DNA, the CDR3 is TGTGCCAGCAGCTTAGCGATGCAGGGCAGGACTGAAGCTTTCTTT.

The chain carries TRBV3-1 (or the pseudogene TRBV3-2) and TRBJ2-3; weak D call: TRBD2 (6 bases). CDR1 and CDR2 (germline): LGHDT, YNNKEL (reference sequence). Trimming left V 5 bases short and J 2 bases short, with 23 bases between. The CDR3 has 18 amino acids. The CDR3, as DNA: TGTGCCAGCAGCAGACTAGTTTTCGATCATATGGCCACAGATACGCAGTATTTT. Protein product: CASSRLVFDHMATDTQYF.

The rearrangement joins TRBV6-5 to TRBJ2-7, with 7 nucleotides matching TRBD1. After removal of 11 bases from V and 1 base from J, the junction contained 11 bases not matched to a gene. Germline loops: CDR1 MNHEY, CDR2 SVGAGI. This CDR3 comprises 14 residues. CDR3 sequence (DNA): TGTGCCGGCGGGCCGGGACAGCAATCCTACGAGCAGTACTTC. Its translation is CAGGPGQQSYEQYF.

This rearrangement joins TRBV7-3 to TRBJ1-1, with 9 bases fitting TRBD1. V gave up 0 bases and J gave up 5 bases; unmatched junction bases: 4. The CDR3 spans 15 residues. Germline CDR1 reads SGHTA; CDR2 reads FQGTGA. CDR3 sequence: CASSLTPTGGTEAFF. The DNA of the CDR3 is TGTGCCAGCAGCTTAACCCCGACAGGGGGTACTGAAGCTTTCTTT.

V gene TRBV28 combines with J gene TRBJ1-5; TRBD1 aligns across 7 bases. The CDR3 is made up of 15 amino acids. The germline V gene encodes CDR1 MDHEN and CDR2 SYDVKM. J was trimmed by 7 bases and V by 5 bases; bases with no gene match: 11. The CDR3 protein is CASSPTTGMMQPQHF. The DNA for the CDR3 is TGTGCCAGCAGTCCGACGACAGGGATGATGCAGCCCCAGCATTTT.

This chain joins TRBV7-2 and TRBJ2-1; tentative D call: TRBD2 (6 bases). This CDR3 is built from 15 residues. Germline-derived CDR1 and CDR2 are SGHTA and FQGNSA. The V and J ends lost 3 bases and 6 bases respectively, with 15 bases between them. CDR3 residues: CASSLGVVGGNEQFF. In DNA, the CDR3 is TGTGCCAGCAGCTTGGGCGTAGTGGGGGGCAATGAGCAGTTCTTC.

The V gene is TRBV3-1 (or the pseudogene TRBV3-2), the J gene TRBJ1-3, with D possibly TRBD1 on 6 matching bases. The CDR3 has 13 amino acids. Germline V gene data show CDR1 as LGHDT and CDR2 as YNNKEL (reference sequence). V was clipped by 8 bases and J by 3 bases, with 11 bases between them. The chain's CDR3 is CASATGSGNTIYF. For the CDR3, the DNA is TGTGCCAGCGCAACAGGGAGTGGAAACACCATATATTTT.

The chain links TRBV3-1 (or the pseudogene TRBV3-2) to TRBJ1-1; TRBD1 agrees at 9 bases. The germline V gene has CDR1 LGHDT and CDR2 YNNKEL (reference sequence). The CDR3 is made up of 16 amino acids. Trimming removed 1 base from V and 10 bases from J; junction bases left unmatched: 13. The CDR3 loop is CASSQGGTGSSLGAFF. The CDR3 region has the DNA TGTGCCAGCAGCCAAGGAGGGACAGGGAGTTCCTTGGGAGCTTTCTTT.

The chain joins TRBV7-9 to TRBJ2-2; 8 nucleotides align to TRBD2. The CDR3 is made up of 17 amino acids. V was pared by 2 bases and J by 2 bases, with 7 bases of the junction left unmatched. The germline gives CDR1 SEHNR, CDR2 FQNEAQ (reference sequence). In DNA form, the CDR3 reads TGTGCCAGCAGCTTAACAGCGGGAGCCCCTAACACCGGGGAGCTGTTTTTT. This sequence encodes CASSLTAGAPNTGELFF.

Here the CDR3 reads CASSLEETGAHGYTF. The CDR3 coding sequence is TGTGCCAGCAGCTTAGAGGAGACAGGGGCCCATGGCTACACCTTC. V and J are TRBV7-6 and TRBJ1-2, with 8 bases matching TRBD1. The germline CDR1 and CDR2 sequences are SGHVS and FNYEAQ. Trimming took 1 base from V and 6 from J; bases not matched to a gene: 7. This CDR3 spans 15 amino acids.

This sequence joins TRBV7-3 and TRBJ2-6, with a weak D call TRBD1 (5 bases). The germline V gene has CDR1 SGHTA and CDR2 FQGTGA. Trimming shortened V by 3 bases and J by 6 bases, and 15 bases separated the two germline ends. The CDR3 has 16 residues. CDR3 sequence: CASSFTTGFKANVLTF. Here the CDR3 DNA reads TGTGCCAGCAGCTTCACCACAGGTTTTAAGGCCAACGTCCTGACTTTC.